The rows below give T cell receptor beta chains drawn from one sample of a study of cytomegalovirus exposure and HLA in healthy donors. Repertoires were generated with immunoSEQ multiplex PCR, while TCRdb's copy carries only in-frame clones and drops some. The sample has 100,000 or so clones; about 80% are singletons. The sequencing sample was made of PBMCs. The receptor source for this set is a man aged 35-49 years in good health and CMV-seropositive. Each CDR3 is given with its conserved first and last residue. D genes are given only for firm matches. Some rows have no size entry. The others give once, few or many, or a class for an expanded clone.

d_call	v_call	clone_size	j_call	cdr3_nt	cdr3_aa
NA	TRBV20-1	NA	TRBJ1-2	TGCAGTGCCGCAGCGGGGGGAGGCTACACCTTC	CSAAAGGGYTF
TRBD1	TRBV18	NA	TRBJ1-4	TGTGCCAGCTCACGGGACAGGGGAAATGAAAAACTGTTTTTT	CASSRDRGNEKLFF
TRBD2	TRBV7-9	NA	TRBJ2-7	TGTGCCAGCAGCTTAGGGGATCTAGCGGGAGTGAGCTCCTACGAGCAGTACTTC	CASSLGDLAGVSSYEQYF
NA	TRBV21-1	NA	TRBJ1-1	TGTGCCAGCAGCAAAGGAGGACTCACCGGGAACACTGAAGCTTTCTTT	CASSKGGLTGNTEAFF
NA	TRBV6-6	NA	TRBJ2-3	TGTGCCAGCAGCTCCCGTGAAGTAGAAACGCAGTATTTT	CASSSREVETQYF
TRBD2	TRBV5-4	NA	TRBJ2-3	TGTGCCAGCAGCTTCAGACTAGCGGGGGGCACAGATACGCAGTATTTT	CASSFRLAGGTDTQYF
TRBD1	TRBV6-6	NA	TRBJ2-3	TGTGCCAGCATCGGGACAGGGACGGGCACAGATACGCAGTATTTT	CASIGTGTGTDTQYF
TRBD1	TRBV5-6	NA	TRBJ2-7	TGTGCCGGCAGCTTCCTGGGACAGAGCTCCTACGAGCAGTACTTC	CAGSFLGQSSYEQYF
NA	TRBV9	few	TRBJ2-3	TGTGCCAGCAGCATCAGGGGGGCTAGCACAGATACGCAGTATTTT	CASSIRGASTDTQYF
NA	TRBV18	NA	TRBJ2-5	TGTGCCAGCTCACCACCCCTAGCAGAGACCCAGTACTTC	CASSPPLAETQYF
NA	TRBV6-4	NA	TRBJ2-1	TGTGCCAGCAGTTCCGGACAGTGGAGCTCCTACAATGAGCAGTTCTTC	CASSSGQWSSYNEQFF
TRBD2	TRBV29-1	few	TRBJ2-5	TGCAGCGTCCAAGGGCTAGCGGGAGCAGGAAAGACCCAGTACTTC	CSVQGLAGAGKTQYF
TRBD2	TRBV7-9	NA	TRBJ2-7	TGTGCCAGCAGCTTTCCCCGGGAGGGAAAGTACGAGCAGTACTTC	CASSFPREGKYEQYF
TRBD2	TRBV4-2	NA	TRBJ2-1	TGTGCCAGCAGCCAGACGGCTAGCGGGTACAATGAGCAGTTCTTC	CASSQTASGYNEQFF
NA	TRBV7-6	NA	TRBJ2-5	TGTGCCAGCAGCTTATACAGGGGGGGAGAGACCCAGTACTTC	CASSLYRGGETQYF
TRBD1	TRBV28	few	TRBJ1-6	TGTGCCAGCAGTTGGACAGGCTTAGGGTCACCCCTCCACTTT	CASSWTGLGSPLHF